A single sample gave rise to the 27 T cell receptor beta chains below, sequenced in a study of blood T cell repertoires in COVID-19. Profiled with immunoSEQ multiplex PCR; TCRdb holds only in-frame clones, not every one. The sample consists of 200,000 to 250,000 clones, 83% of them appearing once. Source material: PBMCs or T cells enriched from blood (not recorded which). These TCRs come from a woman in her fifties or sixties who had been exposed to COVID-19.

The table lists this clone with a few counts. This chain joins TRBV3-1 (or the pseudogene TRBV3-2) and TRBJ2-7, with 8 bases that match TRBD2. Per germline, CDR1 LGHDT and CDR2 YNNKEL (reference sequence). The V and J ends lost 5 bases and 2 bases, in that order; junction bases with no gene match: 11. The CDR3 has 16 amino acids. The CDR3 sequence is CASSDVAGGLPYEQYF. CDR3 in DNA: TGTGCCAGCAGCGACGTTGCGGGGGGTCTGCCCTACGAGCAGTACTTC.

This chain uses TRBV20-1 with TRBJ1-1, with a tentative D call TRBD1 (6 bases). V was trimmed by 8 bases and J by 5 bases, leaving 12 bases between them. The V gene's germline CDR1 is DFQATT and CDR2 SNEGSKA (reference sequence). The CDR3 runs 11 residues. CDR3 protein: CSTGQGTEAFF. CDR3 nucleotide sequence: TGCAGTACTGGCCAGGGGACTGAAGCTTTCTTT.

The J gene is TRBJ2-3, the V gene TRBV11-3; 16 bases map to TRBD2. CDR1 is SGHNT, CDR2 YENEEA, per germline. V lost 5 bases, J lost 6 bases, and 8 bases stayed unmatched. The CDR3 loop spans 17 amino acids. CDR3 region: CASSPGTSGGVADTQYF. As DNA, the CDR3 is TGTGCCAGCAGCCCGGGGACTAGCGGGGGGGTCGCGGATACGCAGTATTTT.

The V call is TRBV6-5, the J call TRBJ1-2, with a weak D call TRBD1 (6 bases). Deletions cut 7 bases from V and 4 bases from J, with 19 bases between. Germline V lookup: CDR1 MNHEY, CDR2 SVGAGI. The CDR3 consists of 15 residues. CDR3 nucleotide sequence: TGTGCCAGCACCCCGGAAGGGGGGGTCCCCTATGGCTACACCTTC. This gives the protein CASTPEGGVPYGYTF.

The V call is TRBV19, the J call TRBJ1-5, with a possible D match to TRBD1 (5 bases). The CDR3 covers 14 residues. The ends were cut back, 7 bases at V and 0 bases at J, with 10 bases in the middle. CDR1 LNHDA and CDR2 SQIVND come from the germline V gene (reference sequence). CDR3 nucleotide sequence: TGTGCCAGTAAACAGGAACTTAGCAATCAGCCCCAGCATTTT. Translated, it gives CASKQELSNQPQHF.

The V and J genes are TRBV18 and TRBJ1-1, with D perhaps TRBD1 (6 bases). Germline V CDR1 and CDR2: KGHSH, LQKENI. This CDR3 has 14 amino acids. V lost 5 bases to trimming and J lost 0 bases, with 10 bases between them. CDR3 in DNA: TGTGCCAGCTCAGATCGGACAGTGAACACTGAAGCTTTCTTT. Residues: CASSDRTVNTEAFF.

The chain uses TRBV7-2 and TRBJ1-4; a possible D gene is TRBD1 (6 bases). Per the germline V gene, CDR1 is SGHTA and CDR2 is FQGNSA. Trimming left V 5 bases short and J 8 bases short, with 9 bases between. CDR3 size: 12 residues. The CDR3 loop reads CASSLDREKLFF. The CDR3 nucleotides are TGTGCCAGCAGCCTCGACAGGGAAAAACTGTTTTTT. Full variable domain (missing parts from reference TRBV7-2 and TRBJ1-4): GAGVSQSPSNKVTEKGKDVELRCDPISGHTALYWYRQSLGQGLEFLIYFQGNSAPDKSGLPSDRFSAERTGGSVSTLTIQRTQQEDSAVYLCASSLDREKLFFGSGTQLSVL.

V usage is TRBV29-1 and J usage is TRBJ2-6; TRBD1 matches 7 bases. In germline, CDR1 is SQVTM, CDR2 ANQGSEA. V lost 6 bases and J lost 1; bases outside the gene matches: 9. This CDR3 contains 16 residues. The CDR3 reads CSVIRDSPSGANVLTF. Written as DNA, the CDR3 is TGCAGCGTGATCCGGGACAGCCCTTCTGGGGCCAACGTCCTGACTTTC.

This clone came up once. V is TRBV30 and J is TRBJ2-5; TRBD2 aligns across 9 bases. The CDR3 runs 14 residues. Germline loops: CDR1 GTSNPN, CDR2 SVGIG (reference sequence). With 0 bases clipped from V and 5 bases from J, the junction kept 4 bases outside the gene matches. In DNA form, the CDR3 reads TGTGCCTGGAGTGTAGCGAGCGGGGGGGAGACCCAGTACTTC. Encoded protein: CAWSVASGGETQYF.

CDR3 protein: CASSPLRDKNYEQYF. CDR3 DNA: TGTGCCAGCAGCCCCCTCCGGGACAAAAACTACGAGCAGTACTTC. The chain joins TRBV7-2 to TRBJ2-7, with D possibly matching TRBD1 (6 bases). Trimming took 5 bases from V and 3 from J, leaving 17 bases between them. CDR3 length: 15 amino acids. Germline assignment: CDR1 SGHTA and CDR2 FQGNSA.

Written as DNA, the CDR3 is TGCGCCAGCAGCTTGGGACAGGGACTGGAGACCCAGTACTTC. Translating gives CASSLGQGLETQYF. The rearrangement uses TRBV5-1 and TRBJ2-5; tentative D call: TRBD1 (7 bases). The CDR3 covers 14 residues. The germline V gene has CDR1 SGHRS and CDR2 YFSETQ. The V end lost 0 bases, the J end lost 5 bases, and 11 bases lay between the germline ends.

The genes are TRBV19 and TRBJ2-5; the D gene is possibly TRBD2 (6 bases). The CDR3 loop spans 15 amino acids. The V end was cut by 4 bases, the J end by 3 bases, with 15 bases between. Per the germline V gene, CDR1 is LNHDA and CDR2 is SQIVND (reference sequence). In nucleotides, the CDR3 is TGTGCCAGTAGTACTCGCGGGACCGATAAAGAGACCCAGTACTTC. Encoded protein: CASSTRGTDKETQYF.

The CDR3 is CASSLQRGGEQFF. The CDR3 DNA reads TGTGCCAGCAGTTTACAACGGGGGGGAGAGCAGTTCTTC. This chain connects TRBV12-3 or TRBV12-4 to TRBJ2-1; the match to TRBD2 covers 8 bases. The CDR3 spans 13 residues. Trimming cost V 2 bases and J 10 bases; bases outside gene matches: 4.

The rearrangement links TRBV2 to TRBJ2-1, with unresolved D. The germline gives CDR1 SNHLY, CDR2 FYNNEI. The CDR3 extends over 16 amino acids. Trimming left V 10 bases short and J 5 bases short, with 24 bases between. CDR3 region: CATDPFSQVSDNEQFF. The CDR3 DNA is TGTGCCACCGACCCTTTTTCGCAGGTTTCGGACAATGAGCAGTTCTTC.

The V gene is TRBV5-4, the J gene TRBJ2-3, with 7 positions matching TRBD2. The germline V gene encodes CDR1 SGHNT and CDR2 YYREEE (reference sequence). CDR3 length equals 16 residues. V was pared by 4 bases and J by 0 bases, with 8 bases of the junction left unmatched. CDR3 coding DNA: TGTGCCAGCAGCCCATCACTAGCGCCGAGCACAGATACGCAGTATTTT. Its translation: CASSPSLAPSTDTQYF.

The chain employs TRBV5-1 and TRBJ2-2; 11 positions agree with TRBD2. CDR3 length equals 16 residues. Trimming removed 3 bases from V and 5 bases from J; junction bases left unmatched: 6. Germline V CDR1 and CDR2: SGHRS, YFSETQ. The CDR3 protein is CASSSLAGERTGELFF. The CDR3 DNA reads TGCGCCAGCAGCTCACTAGCGGGGGAAAGAACCGGGGAGCTGTTTTTT.

CDR3 sequence (DNA): TGTGCCAACCCACAGGGGTCAGGACAGCCCCAGCATTTT. The encoded protein is CANPQGSGQPQHF. The chain couples TRBV6-5 to TRBJ1-5, with TRBD1 matching over 7 bases. Germline V gene lookup returns CDR1 MNHEY and CDR2 SVGAGI. V lost 10 bases and J lost 7; bases outside the gene matches: 10. This CDR3 has 13 residues.

The table lists this clone with a count of one. V usage is TRBV5-1 and J usage is TRBJ2-3; TRBD2 aligns across 14 bases. Germline V gene sequence: CDR1 SGHRS, CDR2 YFSETQ. Germline trimming cut 0 bases from V and 1 base from J; bases unmatched to any gene: 1. The CDR3 spans 17 residues. CDR3 coding DNA: TGCGCCAGCAGCTTGGCGACTAGCGGGGGGGGCACAGATACGCAGTATTTT. Amino acids: CASSLATSGGGTDTQYF.

V gene TRBV24-1 combines with J gene TRBJ2-2, with D perhaps TRBD1 (5 bases). The germline gives CDR1 KGHDR, CDR2 SFDVKD. The CDR3 sequence is 17 residues long. V dropped 3 bases and J dropped 0 bases, with 13 bases sitting between them. The CDR3 loop is CATSDDSRYPNTGELFF. CDR3 in DNA: TGTGCCACCAGTGATGACAGCCGCTATCCGAACACCGGGGAGCTGTTTTTT.

The V call is TRBV19, the J call TRBJ1-6; 8 positions match TRBD1. This CDR3 contains 15 residues. Germline CDR1 LNHDA, CDR2 SQIVND (reference sequence). The trim removed 4 bases at V and 11 bases at J, leaving 10 bases unmatched. The DNA of the CDR3 is TGTGCCAGTAGTACCGAGGACAGGGCAAGGGCACCCCTCCACTTT. It codes for CASSTEDRARAPLHF.

This chain uses TRBV27 with TRBJ1-2; tentative D call: TRBD1 (5 bases). This CDR3 region has 13 residues. Trimming shortened V by 8 bases and J by 4 bases, and 14 bases separated the two germline ends. The germline CDR1 and CDR2 sequences are MNHEY and SMNVEV (reference sequence). The DNA of the CDR3 is TGTGCCAGCCGATGGGGGGGAGGCTATGGCTACACCTTC. Residues: CASRWGGGYGYTF.

In DNA form, the CDR3 reads TGTGCCACTCGACAGGGGGCTACCTACAATGAGCAGTTCTTC. As protein: CATRQGATYNEQFF. V is TRBV6-5 and J is TRBJ2-1, with TRBD1 matching over 10 bases. The CDR3 length is 14 residues. CDR1 and CDR2 from the germline V gene are MNHEY and SVGAGI. V gave up 10 bases and J gave up 2 bases; unmatched junction bases: 5.

This chain joins TRBV9 and TRBJ2-5; unclear D gene. Trimming cost V 3 bases and J 2 bases, with 17 bases left between them. The germline V gene has CDR1 SGDLS and CDR2 YYNGEE. The CDR3 is made up of 16 amino acids. The CDR3 coding sequence is TGTGCCAGCAGCGCCCAGTCCTCGGTGGAGCAAGAGACCCAGTACTTC. Translation gives CASSAQSSVEQETQYF.

The J gene is TRBJ1-3, the V gene TRBV9; unclear D gene. The germline V and J ends were trimmed by 4 bases and 3 bases, with 5 bases remaining between them. Germline CDR1 is SGDLS and CDR2 is YYNGEE. This CDR3 has 12 residues. The CDR3 region is CASSISGNTIYF. The CDR3 DNA sequence: TGTGCCAGCAGCATCAGTGGAAACACCATATATTTT.

This clone was recorded a few times. The rearrangement joins TRBV19 to TRBJ1-5; the D is unclear. Germline V lookup: CDR1 LNHDA, CDR2 SQIVND (reference sequence). The CDR3 is 15 residues long. With 1 base removed from V and 4 bases from J, the gap between germline ends came to 11 bases. In nucleotides, the CDR3 is TGTGCCAGTAGTATAGGCGAGGGAGGGAATCAGCCCCAGCATTTT. It specifies CASSIGEGGNQPQHF.

The chain uses TRBV5-1 and TRBJ2-5; D is undetermined. Trimming took off 2 bases at V and 0 bases at J, with 14 bases between the two ends. Per the germline V gene, CDR1 is SGHRS and CDR2 is YFSETQ. CDR3 length equals 16 residues. CDR3 coding DNA: TGCGCCAGCAGCTTAAGTGGCTTTGCGGACCAAGAGACCCAGTACTTC. Amino acids: CASSLSGFADQETQYF.

The chain is built from TRBV2 and TRBJ1-5, with unresolved D. Trimming left V 6 bases short and J 5 bases short, with 11 bases between. The CDR3 contains 13 residues. CDR1 is SNHLY and CDR2 is FYNNEI in the germline V gene. Here the CDR3 DNA reads TGTGCCAGCAGATGGAGGGAGGATCAGCCCCAGCATTTT. It specifies CASRWREDQPQHF.